The sequence of this T cell receptor (beta chain) was determined in a study of T-cell memory formation after mild COVID-19 (dated by TCRdb to the early 2020s). With respect to the entire study: TCR sequence clusters from the two donors were found to be largely donor specific. In a couple of donors, T-cell clones that expanded and contracted after mild COVID-19 were tracked by sequencing TCRalpha and TCRbeta repertoires over time. Two young, previously healthy adult volunteers, one female and one male, were included in the cohort. Findings and caveats that apply to the study as a whole: The second-wave clones that peaked on day 37 were not confirmed to be SARS-CoV-2 specific. Only a couple of mild cases were covered by the study, and larger cohorts that include severe cases with pre-infection samples were considered necessary. Clones contracting from day 15 to 85 had balanced CD4/CD8 phenotypes, while a second wave expanding from day 15 to 37 was biased towards CD4+. The detection of some responding clones in pre-infection memory suggests that pre-existing cross-reactive memory T cells joined the SARS-CoV-2 response. Contracting CD4+ clones appeared mostly in the CM and EM memory subsets, whereas CD8+ clones were enriched in EMRA.

With respect to this clonotype: Its specific antigen is unknown. Per-base quality was not reported, and no clone a single base away is much larger than it.

TCRdb records Illumina NovaSeq 6000 as the sequencer. TCRalpha and TCRbeta cDNA libraries were built by 5'RACE with constant-segment primers, adding sample barcodes and unique molecular identifiers. Trizol reagent was used to extract RNA from every sample. The libraries were amplified in two PCR steps, and the second step added a second sample barcode and Illumina TruSeq adapters. Libraries were sequenced on an Illumina NovaSeq with 2 x 150 bp paired-end reads. On the study's bioinformatics: The reads were demultiplexed and collapsed into UMI-guided consensus sequences using migec v1.2.7. Using mixcr v2.1.11, the UMI consensuses were aligned to TRA and TRB V and J templates and assembled into clonotypes. A clonotype was counted as expanded or contracted only when both edgeR and NoisET called the clonotype significant, with the noise models trained on biological replicates. edgeR calls used a false discovery rate-adjusted p below 0.01 and a log2 fold-change threshold of 1. PCA with hierarchical clustering of max-normalized trajectories of the 1000 most abundant clonotypes was used as exploratory dynamics analysis. Each responding clone was given a CD4 or CD8 phenotype based on the CD4+ and CD8+ repertoires, which had been sequenced separately. Using fastp trimming at Q25 and MiXCR clonotype assembly, TCRdb reanalyzed the public sequencing data and kept in-frame beta chains. CDR3 protein duplicates are merged, each entry listing the most common genes and DNA. TCRdb assigned the V and J calls; the authors' analysis was not used. Recorded for this sample are 550,000 to 700,000 distinct CDR3 sequences; 15% to 20% of them occurred a single time. The leading ten clones occupy more than 10% of the sample.

Ficoll-Paque density gradient centrifugation was the method used to isolate PBMCs. CDR3 length: 16 amino acids, cysteine to phenylalanine. The retained sequence is limited to the CDR3, 48 bases, with the frame set at the first base. The junction shows trimming of 4 bases on V and 1 base on J, and the gene matches do not reach 9 bases of it. CDR1 is given as MNHEY and CDR2 as SVGEGT, both from the germline V gene. The receptor was derived from an adult woman who had mild COVID-19 (a few samples of this study predate the infection). The sample titles of this study are shuffled in the database, so cell type and time point are left out; the donor was told from shared clones. This chain is built from TRBV6-2 or TRBV6-3 and TRBJ2-7; 8 bases in the middle match TRBD2. Sequencing input: PBMCs or a T cell subset sorted from them (not recorded which). The sequenced DNA is TGTGCCAGCAGTTGGCTCAGCGGGAGAGGATCCTACGAGCAGTACTTC. This translates into CASSWLSGRGSYEQYF.